Listed below are T cell receptor beta chains from one sample, sequenced in a study of cytomegalovirus exposure and HLA in healthy donors. Measured with immunoSEQ multiplex PCR; TCRdb has only the in-frame clones, and not every one. The table lists some 160,000 clones, 70% to 80% of them singletons. Material: PBMCs. The receptors were sampled from a woman in her 40s in good health and CMV-seronegative. Each CDR3 is given with its conserved first and last residue. The order of the fields is clone size, J gene, V gene, D gene, CDR3 protein, CDR3 DNA. The D gene is left open where the match is weak. Not every row has a clone size; where given, it reads once, few, many or a size class.

clone size: NA
J gene: TRBJ2-7
V gene: TRBV28
D gene: TRBD1
CDR3 protein: CASSPGTGGPYEQYF
CDR3 DNA: TGTGCCAGCAGCCCCGGGACAGGGGGCCCCTACGAGCAGTACTTC

clone size: NA
J gene: TRBJ1-2
V gene: TRBV7-9
D gene: TRBD1
CDR3 protein: CASSLGQGDGYTF
CDR3 DNA: TGTGCCAGCAGCCTAGGACAGGGGGATGGCTACACCTTC

clone size: NA
J gene: TRBJ2-7
V gene: TRBV18
D gene: TRBD1
CDR3 protein: CASSPPTGAKNEQYF
CDR3 DNA: TGTGCCAGCTCACCACCCACAGGGGCTAAGAACGAGCAGTACTTC

clone size: NA
J gene: TRBJ2-3
V gene: TRBV30
D gene: NA
CDR3 protein: CAWSVPSGLLKTDTQYF
CDR3 DNA: TGTGCCTGGAGTGTACCCTCGGGACTGTTGAAGACAGATACGCAGTATTTT

clone size: once
J gene: TRBJ1-2
V gene: TRBV28
D gene: TRBD1
CDR3 protein: CASIPISGGGYTF
CDR3 DNA: TGTGCCAGCATCCCCATCTCAGGGGGGGGCTACACCTTC

clone size: once
J gene: TRBJ2-7
V gene: TRBV10-3
D gene: NA
CDR3 protein: CAIRGGPSGIYEQYF
CDR3 DNA: TGTGCCATCAGGGGGGGACCGTCTGGGATCTACGAGCAGTACTTC

clone size: NA
J gene: TRBJ2-5
V gene: TRBV4-2
D gene: TRBD2
CDR3 protein: CASSPGTRAETQYF
CDR3 DNA: TGTGCCAGCAGCCCAGGGACTAGGGCAGAGACCCAGTACTTC

clone size: NA
J gene: TRBJ2-5
V gene: TRBV9
D gene: NA
CDR3 protein: CASSVFGFKETQYF
CDR3 DNA: TGTGCCAGCAGCGTATTTGGATTCAAAGAGACTCAGTACTTC

clone size: once
J gene: TRBJ1-1
V gene: TRBV6-1
D gene: NA
CDR3 protein: CASSLQGYTEAFF
CDR3 DNA: TGTGCCAGCAGCCTTCAGGGTTACACTGAAGCTTTCTTT

clone size: few
J gene: TRBJ2-7
V gene: TRBV10-1
D gene: NA
CDR3 protein: CASSEFFFQCEQYF
CDR3 DNA: TGCGCCAGCAGTGAGTTTTTTTTCCAATGCGAGCAGTACTTC

clone size: NA
J gene: TRBJ1-6
V gene: TRBV7-2
D gene: NA
CDR3 protein: CASSLSSGNSPLHF
CDR3 DNA: TGTGCCAGCAGCTTGTCTTCAGGGAATTCACCCCTCCACTTT

clone size: NA
J gene: TRBJ2-1
V gene: TRBV5-4
D gene: TRBD2
CDR3 protein: CASSAGLGRNNEQFF
CDR3 DNA: TGTGCCAGCAGCGCGGGACTAGGGAGAAACAATGAGCAGTTCTTC

clone size: NA
J gene: TRBJ2-6
V gene: TRBV9
D gene: NA
CDR3 protein: CASTRRPLATGANVLTF
CDR3 DNA: TGTGCCAGCACGCGGCGGCCCCTAGCTACTGGGGCCAACGTCCTGACTTTC

clone size: NA
J gene: TRBJ2-7
V gene: TRBV11-3
D gene: NA
CDR3 protein: CASSAAGSGEQYF
CDR3 DNA: TGTGCCAGCAGCGCGGCAGGGTCAGGCGAGCAGTACTTC

clone size: NA
J gene: TRBJ2-3
V gene: TRBV20-1
D gene: NA
CDR3 protein: CSPGGRDTQYF
CDR3 DNA: TGCAGCCCTGGCGGAAGGGATACGCAGTATTTT

clone size: NA
J gene: TRBJ1-1
V gene: TRBV2
D gene: TRBD1
CDR3 protein: CASTDRGRGTEAFF
CDR3 DNA: TGTGCCAGCACAGACAGGGGGCGAGGGACTGAAGCTTTCTTT

clone size: NA
J gene: TRBJ2-3
V gene: TRBV5-4
D gene: TRBD1
CDR3 protein: CASSPGTGWTTDTQYF
CDR3 DNA: TGTGCCAGCAGCCCTGGGACAGGGTGGACCACAGATACGCAGTATTTT

clone size: NA
J gene: TRBJ2-7
V gene: TRBV19
D gene: NA
CDR3 protein: CASSILLSGEQYF
CDR3 DNA: TGTGCCAGTAGTATTTTACTCTCGGGGGAGCAGTACTTC

clone size: once
J gene: TRBJ1-4
V gene: TRBV5-1
D gene: TRBD1
CDR3 protein: CASSLGGTGSYEKLFF
CDR3 DNA: TGCGCCAGCAGCTTGGGGGGGACAGGATCTTATGAAAAACTGTTTTTT

clone size: NA
J gene: TRBJ2-2
V gene: TRBV27
D gene: NA
CDR3 protein: CASSFGNTGELFF
CDR3 DNA: TGTGCCAGCAGTTTCGGGAACACCGGGGAGCTGTTTTTT

clone size: few
J gene: TRBJ1-4
V gene: TRBV18
D gene: NA
CDR3 protein: CASSEGEKLFF
CDR3 DNA: TGTGCCAGCTCCGAGGGCGAAAAACTGTTTTTT

clone size: NA
J gene: TRBJ1-5
V gene: TRBV6-1
D gene: TRBD1
CDR3 protein: CASRKGASGNQPQHF
CDR3 DNA: TGTGCCAGCAGGAAGGGGGCTAGCGGGAATCAGCCCCAGCATTTT

clone size: NA
J gene: TRBJ1-1
V gene: TRBV28
D gene: TRBD1
CDR3 protein: CASSPLSWTGNTEAFF
CDR3 DNA: TGTGCCAGCAGCCCCCTTTCGTGGACAGGAAACACTGAAGCTTTCTTT

clone size: NA
J gene: TRBJ2-5
V gene: TRBV9
D gene: NA
CDR3 protein: CASSVSGEGETQYF
CDR3 DNA: TGTGCCAGCAGCGTATCAGGGGAAGGAGAGACCCAGTACTTC

clone size: NA
J gene: TRBJ2-1
V gene: TRBV29-1
D gene: TRBD1
CDR3 protein: CSVRTGGINEQFF
CDR3 DNA: TGCAGCGTACGGACAGGGGGCATTAATGAGCAGTTCTTC

clone size: few
J gene: TRBJ1-3
V gene: TRBV28
D gene: TRBD1
CDR3 protein: CASSRNRGPIYF
CDR3 DNA: TGTGCCAGCAGTCGAAACAGGGGCCCCATATATTTT

clone size: NA
J gene: TRBJ1-4
V gene: TRBV10-3
D gene: NA
CDR3 protein: CAISGSEPNEKLFF
CDR3 DNA: TGTGCCATCAGTGGATCCGAGCCGAATGAAAAACTGTTTTTT

clone size: NA
J gene: TRBJ2-2
V gene: TRBV25-1
D gene: TRBD1
CDR3 protein: CASSEWVGGQGRTGELFF
CDR3 DNA: TGTGCCAGCAGTGAATGGGTAGGGGGACAGGGGCGCACCGGGGAGCTGTTTTTT

clone size: NA
J gene: TRBJ1-5
V gene: TRBV19
D gene: TRBD1
CDR3 protein: CASRDTGTGGGQPQHF
CDR3 DNA: TGTGCCAGTAGAGATACCGGGACAGGGGGAGGTCAGCCCCAGCATTTT